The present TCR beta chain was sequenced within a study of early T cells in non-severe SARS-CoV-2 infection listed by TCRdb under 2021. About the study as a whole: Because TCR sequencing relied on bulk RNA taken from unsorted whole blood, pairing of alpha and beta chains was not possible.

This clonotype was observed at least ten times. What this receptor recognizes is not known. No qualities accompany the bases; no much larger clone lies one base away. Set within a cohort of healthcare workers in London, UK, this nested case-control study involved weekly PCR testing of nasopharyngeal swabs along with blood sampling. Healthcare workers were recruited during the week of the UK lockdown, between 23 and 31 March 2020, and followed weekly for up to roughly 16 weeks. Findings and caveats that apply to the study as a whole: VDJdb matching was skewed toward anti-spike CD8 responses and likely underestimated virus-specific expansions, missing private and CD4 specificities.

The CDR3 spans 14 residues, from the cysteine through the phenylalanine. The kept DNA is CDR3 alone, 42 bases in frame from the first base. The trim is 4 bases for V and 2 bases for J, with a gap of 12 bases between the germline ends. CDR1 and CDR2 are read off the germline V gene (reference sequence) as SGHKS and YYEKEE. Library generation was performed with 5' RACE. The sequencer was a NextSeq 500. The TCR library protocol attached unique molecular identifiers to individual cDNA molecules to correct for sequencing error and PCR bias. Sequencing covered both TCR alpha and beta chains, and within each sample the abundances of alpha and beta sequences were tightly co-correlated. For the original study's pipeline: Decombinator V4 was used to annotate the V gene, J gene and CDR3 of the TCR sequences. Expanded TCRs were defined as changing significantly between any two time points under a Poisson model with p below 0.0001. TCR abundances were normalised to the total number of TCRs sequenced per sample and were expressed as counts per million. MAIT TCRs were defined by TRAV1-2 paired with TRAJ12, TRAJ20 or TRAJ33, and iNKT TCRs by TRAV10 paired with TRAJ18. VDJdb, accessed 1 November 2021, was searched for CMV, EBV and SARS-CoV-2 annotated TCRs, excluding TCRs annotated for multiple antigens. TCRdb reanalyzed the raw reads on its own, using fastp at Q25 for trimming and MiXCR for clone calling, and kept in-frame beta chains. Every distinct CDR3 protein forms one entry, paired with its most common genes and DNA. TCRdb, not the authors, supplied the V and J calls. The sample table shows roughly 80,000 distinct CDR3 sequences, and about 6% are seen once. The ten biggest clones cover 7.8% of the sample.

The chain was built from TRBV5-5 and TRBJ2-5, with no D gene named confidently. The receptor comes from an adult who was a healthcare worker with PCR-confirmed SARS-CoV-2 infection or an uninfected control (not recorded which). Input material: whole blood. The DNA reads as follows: TGTGCCAGCAGCCCGGTTGGTCAGCAAGAGACCCAGTACTTC. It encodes CASSPVGQQETQYF. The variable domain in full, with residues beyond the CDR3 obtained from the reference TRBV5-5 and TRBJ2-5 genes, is DAGVTQSPTHLIKTRGQQVTLRCSPISGHKSVSWYQQVLGQGPQFIFQYYEKEERGRGNFPDRFSARQFPNYSSELNVNALLLGDSALYLCASSPVGQQETQYFGPGTRLLVL.